The present entry profiles one T cell receptor (beta chain) with its context. Its antigen is unidentified. This entry comes from a study of cytomegalovirus exposure and HLA in healthy donors. General study results and limits: V- and J-gene trimming of TCR beta was linked (in a later analysis) to a missense DCLRE1C variant. Common viral pathogens (according to a later analysis) appeared linked to several of the most significant clusters. The study flagged roughly 150 TCR beta chains as cytomegalovirus-associated.

The V end lost 4 bases, the J end lost 3 bases, and 7 bases lay between the germline ends. Germline lookup yields CDR1 ENHRY and CDR2 SYGVKD. The length of the CDR3 is 13 residues. PCR involved 60 Vbeta and 13 Jbeta primers. TCRdb keeps only in-frame clones here, not all; method: immunoSEQ multiplex PCR. The sample comprises approximately 110,000 clones, more than 75% of which are singletons, and around 3.6% rests with the top ten. The receptor's source is a man aged 40-49 years in good health and CMV-seronegative. Source material: PBMCs. This chain joins TRBV10-3 and TRBJ1-5; D gene ambiguous. CDR3 amino acids: CAISGEANQPQHF. The DNA for the CDR3 is TGTGCCATCAGTGGGGAGGCCAATCAGCCCCAGCATTTT.